These T cell receptor beta chains were read from a single sample in a study of blood T cells in healthy people across ages. TCRdb passed the 5' RACE reads through MiXCR, listing each CDR3 protein once. The sample includes approximately 900,000 distinct CDR3 sequences, 25% to 35% seen only once; the top ten take roughly 10%. The same sample was also used in a study of T cells of mothers and their children.

The specimen sequenced was blood. All receptors derive from a woman aged 40 to 55 in good health. Both conserved end residues are part of each CDR3. A D gene is named only where the DNA matches it firmly. Not every row has a clone size; where given, it reads once, few, many or a size class.

13,NA,many,TRBJ2-4,TRBV28,TGTGCCAGCAGTTTAAGGGCGGGAAACATTCAGTACTTC,CASSLRAGNIQYF
15,TRBD2,few,TRBJ2-1,TRBV6-5,TGTGCCAGCAACCTTGGGGAGGGCTCCTACAATGAGCAGTTCTTC,CASNLGEGSYNEQFF
12,NA,NA,TRBJ1-1,TRBV5-6,TGTGCCAGCAGCCGGGACGGGGTAAAAGCTTTCTTT,CASSRDGVKAFF
12,NA,NA,TRBJ1-5,TRBV20-1,TGCAGTGCTAGAGCCCAGGATCAGCCCCAGCATTTT,CSARAQDQPQHF
13,NA,NA,TRBJ2-3,TRBV12-3/TRBV12-4,TGTGCCAGCAGTCGCCACAGCACAGATGCGCAGTATTTT,CASSRHSTDAQYF
13,NA,many,TRBJ2-3,TRBV9,TGTGCCAGCAGCGTGGACTACACAGATACGCAGTATTTT,CASSVDYTDTQYF
17,TRBD1,NA,TRBJ1-5,TRBV6-6,TGTGCCAGCAGTTACTTTTTAGGACAGGGCGGCGATCAGCCCCAGCATTTT,CASSYFLGQGGDQPQHF
13,NA,many,TRBJ2-1,TRBV4-3,TGCGCCAGCAGCCAAGATTTAGTGAATGAGCAGTTCTTC,CASSQDLVNEQFF
16,NA,NA,TRBJ2-2,TRBV12-3/TRBV12-4,TGTGCCAGCACCCCAAGGCGGACTGCGGGCACCGGGGAGCTGTTTTTT,CASTPRRTAGTGELFF
15,TRBD1,many,TRBJ2-1,TRBV10-3,TGTGCCATCAGCGGTGGGACAGCAGACTACAATGAGCAGTTCTTC,CAISGGTADYNEQFF
17,TRBD2,many,TRBJ2-7,TRBV10-3,TGTGCCACCCAGACTAGCGGGGACTTTCTCATCTCCTACGAGCAGTACTTC,CATQTSGDFLISYEQYF
16,TRBD2,few,TRBJ2-3,TRBV9,TGTGCCAGCAGCCGACTAGGCGGGGGGGCCTCCGATACGCAGTATTTT,CASSRLGGGASDTQYF
14,NA,few,TRBJ2-5,TRBV4-1,TGCGCCAGCAGCCAAGGACAAAGAGAAGAGACCCAGTACTTC,CASSQGQREETQYF
16,TRBD2,NA,TRBJ2-5,TRBV28,TGTGCCAGCAGCAGCCTAGGGACTAGCGGAACGGGGACCCAGTACTTC,CASSSLGTSGTGTQYF
13,TRBD2,once,TRBJ2-1,TRBV20-1,TGCAGTGCTTCCGGGACTAGGCGGGATGAGCAGTTCTTC,CSASGTRRDEQFF
14,NA,NA,TRBJ2-5,TRBV7-2,TGTGCCAGCAGCGCCGGGAGACGGGTCGAGACCCAGTACTTC,CASSAGRRVETQYF
17,TRBD1,few,TRBJ2-3,TRBV9,TGTGCCAGCAGCGGGGAGTTGACAGGGGGGATCCCAGATACGCAGTATTTT,CASSGELTGGIPDTQYF
13,NA,NA,TRBJ2-5,TRBV28,TGTGCCAGCCTTAGGATGGGGGGAGAGACCCAGTACTTC,CASLRMGGETQYF
13,TRBD2,few,TRBJ2-1,TRBV7-9,TGTGCCAGCAGAGTCGGGGGGTCGAGTGAGCAGTTCTTC,CASRVGGSSEQFF
12,NA,medium-sized,TRBJ1-2,TRBV29-1,TGCAGCGGTTGGAATACCAACTATGGCTACACCTTC,CSGWNTNYGYTF
13,NA,few,TRBJ2-7,TRBV27,TGTGCCAGCAGTTCTTCTCGGGTGTCCGAGCAGTACTTC,CASSSSRVSEQYF
15,TRBD1,few,TRBJ1-5,TRBV20-1,TGCAGTGCTAGAGGGGTTGAAGGGGGCGAAGGGACCCAGCATTTT,CSARGVEGGEGTQHF
15,TRBD1,NA,TRBJ2-1,TRBV20-1,TGCAGTGCGATAGATCCGGGACAGGGTAATGGTGAGCAGTTCTTC,CSAIDPGQGNGEQFF
14,TRBD1,NA,TRBJ2-7,TRBV7-8,TGTGCCAGCAGCTCCGGGACAGGGAGAGACGAGCAGTACTTC,CASSSGTGRDEQYF
18,TRBD1,once,TRBJ1-1,TRBV12-3/TRBV12-4,TGTGCCAGTAGTTTATCCCACAGGGGACTACTCCTGAACACTGAAGCTTTCTTT,CASSLSHRGLLLNTEAFF
16,NA,few,TRBJ2-3,TRBV4-1,TGCGCCAGCAGCCAAGTCGGGCGGGCGAACGCAGATACGCAGTATTTT,CASSQVGRANADTQYF
14,TRBD2,many,TRBJ2-7,TRBV7-2,TGTGCCAGCAGAATTCAGGCGGGGGCCTACGAGCAGTACTTC,CASRIQAGAYEQYF
13,NA,NA,TRBJ2-2,TRBV29-1,TGCAGCGTTGAAACACCGAACACCGGGGAGCTGTTTTTT,CSVETPNTGELFF
15,NA,many,TRBJ2-5,TRBV7-2,TGTGCCAGCAGCCATCCGGGGCTCGTCAAAGAGACCCAGTACTTC,CASSHPGLVKETQYF
18,TRBD2,many,TRBJ2-1,TRBV7-2,TGTGCCAGCAGCTTAGCGGGCGTTAGCGGGGGGAAAAGCAATGAGCAGTTCTTC,CASSLAGVSGGKSNEQFF
14,TRBD1,few,TRBJ1-4,TRBV19,TGTGCCAGTAGCTGGACAGGCATAGGGGAAAAACTGTTTTTT,CASSWTGIGEKLFF
13,NA,NA,TRBJ2-7,TRBV27,TGCGCCAGCAGGTTGAACGGGGGCTACGAGCAGTACTTC,CASRLNGGYEQYF
12,NA,many,TRBJ2-3,TRBV10-3,TGTGCCATCAGTGAGAGTGCAGATACGCAGTATTTT,CAISESADTQYF
17,TRBD2,NA,TRBJ2-6,TRBV13,TGTGCCAGCAGCTTTTCGGGACTAGCGACTGGGGCCAACGTCCTGACTTTC,CASSFSGLATGANVLTF
15,TRBD2,many,TRBJ2-1,TRBV5-1,TGCGCCAGCAGCTTTACTAGCGGGGGCGCGGCTGGGTGGTTCTTC,CASSFTSGGAAGWFF
23,TRBD2,NA,TRBJ2-1,TRBV7-3,TGTGCCAGCAGCTTATGGCTTGTAAAACATAGCGGGGCCGACCGGAGCTCCTACAATGAGCAGTTCTTC,CASSLWLVKHSGADRSSYNEQFF
15,NA,NA,TRBJ2-1,TRBV2,TGTGCCAGCAGTGAAGCGGAGGGGTCCTACAATGAGCAGTTCTTC,CASSEAEGSYNEQFF
15,NA,NA,TRBJ1-2,TRBV6-4,TGTGCCAGCAGTGAATGGTCGGGACTGGGCTATGGCTACACCTTC,CASSEWSGLGYGYTF
15,TRBD2,many,TRBJ2-7,TRBV20-1,TGCAGTGCTAGTAAGGCTAGCGGGGGCTCCTACGAGCAGTACTTC,CSASKASGGSYEQYF